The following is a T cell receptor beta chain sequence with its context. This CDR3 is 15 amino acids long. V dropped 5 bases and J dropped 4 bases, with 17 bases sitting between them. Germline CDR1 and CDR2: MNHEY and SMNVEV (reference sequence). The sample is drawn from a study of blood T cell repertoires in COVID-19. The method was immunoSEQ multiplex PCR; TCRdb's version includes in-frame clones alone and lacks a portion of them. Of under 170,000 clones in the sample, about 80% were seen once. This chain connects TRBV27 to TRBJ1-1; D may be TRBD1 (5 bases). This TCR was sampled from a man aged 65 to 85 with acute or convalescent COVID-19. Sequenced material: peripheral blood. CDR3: CASSVVRAWSTEAFF. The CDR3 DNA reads TGTGCCAGCAGTGTCGTCAGGGCATGGAGCACTGAAGCTTTCTTT.